This T cell receptor (beta chain) came from a study of blood T cell repertoires in COVID-19. About the research overall: Whether acute or convalescent, the COVID-19 samples came from the United States, Italy and Spain.

V lost 1 base and J lost 4, with 13 bases in between. The CDR3 extends over 15 amino acids. Germline loops: CDR1 SGHVS, CDR2 FQNEAQ. Authors' methods: How many nucleated cells were present was estimated from reference gene primer amplification. TCRdb keeps only in-frame clones here, not all; method: immunoSEQ multiplex PCR. That table gives V, J and clone size, and the DNA gave D and trimming. The table has some 120,000 clones, more than 70% seen once. The sample taken for sequencing was peripheral blood. This chain links TRBV7-8 with TRBJ1-2; D is perhaps TRBD1 (5 bases). This sequence originates from a woman of 80 years or more with acute or convalescent COVID-19. The CDR3 protein is CASSLVSGGGYGYTF. The CDR3 nucleotides are TGTGCCAGCAGCTTAGTAAGCGGCGGGGGCTATGGCTACACCTTC.